These 3 T cell receptor beta chains came from one sample sequenced in a study of PD-1 blockade in classical Hodgkin lymphoma (dated by TCRdb to the early 2020s). Receptor amplification or capture employed the immunoSEQ multiplex PCR assay. What TCRdb holds here is the immuneACCESS table cut down to in-frame rearrangements. Part of the clones is not present; checked against another copy, under half of the missing clones reflect an unresolved V gene, and the others are unexplained. The sample includes 25,000 to 35,000 clones, with about 81% observed a single time. The ten largest clones represent over 0.75% of the sample. Taken with the paper, the label for time point translates to: cycle 4 day 1 (C4D1), after five to seven weeks of nivolumab. Every trial patient had relapsed following autologous stem cell transplantation, and prior brentuximab vedotin exposure was what differed among cohorts A, B and C. A Miltenyi CD4+ T cell isolation kit was used for magnetic negative selection to purify CD4+ T cells from thawed PBMCs.

Sequenced material: CD4+ T cells from blood, taken before the fourth cycle of nivolumab. These receptors were collected from a human donor with classical Hodgkin lymphoma.

V and J are TRBV6-5 and TRBJ2-7, with D possibly matching TRBD1 (6 bases). The ends were cut back, 2 bases at V and 2 bases at J, with 7 bases in the middle. The CDR3 contains 13 residues. Per the germline V gene, CDR1 is MNHEY and CDR2 is SVGAGI. The CDR3 nucleotides read TGTGCCAGCAGTTACGACAGGACCTACGAGCAGTACTTC. Protein: CASSYDRTYEQYF.

For this clone: The same CDR3 can be traced to other DNA sequences in this sample. The chain joins TRBV30 to TRBJ1-2; D might be TRBD1 (6 bases). V was clipped by 4 bases and J by 8 bases, with 17 bases between them. CDR1 and CDR2 (germline): GTSNPN, SVGIG (reference sequence). The length of the CDR3 is 13 residues. For the CDR3, the DNA is TGTGCCTGGATTATGGGCAGGGGAGGGGGCTACACCTTC. It translates to CAWIMGRGGGYTF.

This clone was seen only once. CDR3 sequence reads: CASSFSGFQETQYF. Written as DNA, the CDR3 is TGTGCCAGCAGCTTCTCTGGGTTTCAAGAGACCCAGTACTTC. The chain recombines TRBV11-3 with TRBJ2-5; no firm D call. V was pared by 3 bases and J by 2 bases, with 10 bases between. The CDR3 has 14 amino acids. Germline CDR1 SGHNT, CDR2 YENEEA.